This TCR beta chain is from a study of healthy donors' naive CD4 and CD8 T cells. At the level of the study: TCR alpha primers covered all functional IMGT alpha gene variants.

The V and J ends lost 3 bases and 4 bases, in that order; junction bases with no gene match: 5. Germline V lookup: CDR1 GTSNPN, CDR2 SVGIG (reference sequence). The CDR3 length is 15 residues. TCR libraries were built from 450 to 650 ng of total RNA by linear amplification. TCRdb reprocessed the reads via MiXCR and lists one record per CDR3 protein. The table lists about 180,000 distinct CDR3 sequences, around 74% of them singletons. Worth noting for this clonotype: The antigen is not known.

Sorting defined naive CD4+ as CD4+CD8-CD45RO-CD45RA+ and naive CD8+ as CD8+CD4-CD45RA+CD27bright. Overall study results and limits: CDR3 charge plus V and J genes appeared to account for around 12% of CD4/CD8 variance. Negatively charged CDR3s marked CD8+ lineage; positively charged CDR3s marked CD4+ lineage.

The sequenced sample consisted of naive CD4+ and CD8+ T cells sorted from blood, pooled from several donors. The origin of this receptor is a pool of human donors in good health; the sample pools cells from several healthy donors. The chain employs TRBV30 and TRBJ2-1; 11 bases align to TRBD2. The CDR3 DNA follows: TGTGCCTGGAGGGGGGGACTAGCGGTATACAATGAGCAGTTCTTC. Its translation: CAWRGGLAVYNEQFF.